This entry concerns a single T cell receptor beta chain. The data belong to a study of OX40 agonist ivuxolimab in advanced cancers. Background on the study: The patients got ivuxolimab, which is an agonistic anti-OX40 (CD134) antibody. Prior anti-PD-1, anti-PD-L1 or anti-CTLA-4 therapy did not bar entry, and about 40% had some.

Measured with immunoSEQ multiplex PCR; TCRdb has only the in-frame clones, and not every one. Of 75,000 to 80,000 clones listed, around four fifths were seen once; the top ten hold about 0.71%. Blood samples were obtained at baseline, cycle 4 day 1, and cycle 7 day 1. The input for sequencing was CD4+ or CD8+ T cells sorted from blood, taken in a trial of the OX40 agonist ivuxolimab. The sequence was obtained from an adult with an advanced solid tumor such as melanoma, head and neck, liver or kidney cancer.

The CDR3 sequence is CASSSSGGQETQYF. Here the CDR3 DNA reads TGTGCCAGCAGTTCTAGCGGGGGGCAAGAGACCCAGTACTTC. The chain employs TRBV6-6 and TRBJ2-5; 11 bases are a match to TRBD2. The junction had 0 bases not matched to a gene; V was cut back by 4 bases and J by 2 bases. The CDR3 covers 14 residues. Germline V gene lookup returns CDR1 MNHNY and CDR2 SVGAGI (reference sequence).